Only one count was recorded for the clone carrying this T cell receptor (beta chain). Its target is not known. These data come from a study of T cell repertoires in cytomegalovirus infection. Study in general: Alongside well-studied HLA-B-restricted CMV epitopes, recently identified HLA-C-restricted CMV epitopes were also used.

Findings of the study overall: HLA-C-restricted CMV clonotypes gave the most frequent clonotype in two of eight donors. CMV carriers having the relevant HLA were flagged by cumulative public TCR beta family frequency.

TCRdb processed the reads anew with MiXCR; each CDR3 protein has one entry. The sample carries some 310,000 distinct CDR3 sequences, just under 25% recorded once. Per germline, CDR1 SQVTM and CDR2 ANQGSEA. Trimming took 8 bases from V and 4 from J; bases not matched to a gene: 7. The CDR3 has 12 amino acids. This TCR was sampled from a human donor in good health (CMV status not recorded). Some clones in this sample may be carry-over from other donors' samples. The rearrangement uses TRBV29-1 and TRBJ1-1; 7 bases are a match to TRBD1. The sequencing here drew on cultured PBMCs, taken from culture after CMV antigen stimulation. Written as DNA, the CDR3 is TGCAGCAGTGACAGGGCGGGCACTGAAGCTTTCTTT. Amino acids: CSSDRAGTEAFF.